One sample yielded the 13 T cell receptor beta chains listed below, sequenced in a study of blood T cell repertoires in COVID-19. TCRdb's table, derived via immunoSEQ multiplex PCR, lists solely in-frame clones and lacks some. This table has 120,000 or so clones, around 80% appearing once. Sequencing input: peripheral blood. These receptor sequences come from a middle-aged man with active or convalescent COVID-19.

The V call is TRBV18, the J call TRBJ1-3; 9 bases fit TRBD1. J gave up 3 bases and V 1 base, and 7 bases lay outside the gene matches. Germline CDR1 is KGHSH and CDR2 is LQKENI. The length of the CDR3 is 17 residues. The CDR3 sequence: CASSPQGQGKNGNTIYF. The CDR3 nucleotides read TGTGCCAGCTCACCACAAGGACAGGGGAAAAATGGAAACACCATATATTTT.

The V call is TRBV5-1, the J call TRBJ2-7; 8 positions agree with TRBD1. V shed 2 bases and J 3 bases; nucleotides not matched to a gene: 4. CDR3 length equals 14 residues. The V gene's germline CDR1 is SGHRS and CDR2 YFSETQ. In nucleotides, the CDR3 is TGCGCCAGCAGCTTATACGACAGGGGCTACGAGCAGTACTTC. Protein product: CASSLYDRGYEQYF.

This sequence joins TRBV5-1 and TRBJ2-2; 7 bases align to TRBD1. The CDR3 consists of 17 residues. The junction had 10 bases not matched to a gene; V was cut back by 1 base and J by 4 bases. Germline CDR1 and CDR2: SGHRS and YFSETQ. The CDR3 protein is CASSLQGVRAGTGELFF. The CDR3 bases are TGCGCCAGCAGCTTGCAGGGGGTCCGGGCGGGCACCGGGGAGCTGTTTTTT.

This rearrangement joins TRBV29-1 to TRBJ2-3, with 7 bases fitting TRBD2. The CDR3 is 13 residues long. Per germline, CDR1 SQVTM and CDR2 ANQGSEA. V shed 3 bases, J shed 5 bases, and the junction held 5 bases outside the gene matches. CDR3 nucleotides: TGCAGCGTTGATTGGGAGGGGAAAGATACGCAGTATTTT. It encodes CSVDWEGKDTQYF.

This clone was seen a single time. The chain recombines TRBV27 with TRBJ2-7, with 9 positions matching TRBD1. CDR3 length: 14 amino acids. The junction had 5 bases not matched to a gene; V was cut back by 7 bases and J by 1 base. The germline gives CDR1 MNHEY, CDR2 SMNVEV (reference sequence). CDR3 sequence (DNA): TGTGCCAGCACCCGAGGACAGGGGTCCTACGAGCAGTACTTC. This gives the protein CASTRGQGSYEQYF.

The chain links TRBV6-5 to TRBJ1-5, with D tentatively TRBD1 (5 bases). Germline V gene sequence: CDR1 MNHEY, CDR2 SVGAGI. The CDR3 length is 15 residues. Trimming removed 0 bases from V and 6 bases from J, with 12 bases in between. CDR3 nucleotides: TGTGCCAGCAGTTACTCGGCGACAGCGACTCAGCCCCAGCATTTT. Its translation: CASSYSATATQPQHF.

The V gene is TRBV4-2, the J gene TRBJ1-2, with D possibly being TRBD1 (6 bases). Trimming removed 4 bases at V and 2 bases at J, with 11 bases between. The CDR3 is 14 residues long. Germline-derived CDR1 and CDR2 are LGHNA and YNFKEQ. Here the CDR3 reads CASSPQGKNYGYTF. The CDR3 bases are TGTGCCAGCAGCCCCCAGGGGAAGAACTATGGCTACACCTTC.

The genes are TRBV19 and TRBJ2-3; no definite D call. Trimming removed 6 bases at V and 0 bases at J, with 16 bases between. The CDR3 is 16 residues long. CDR1 and CDR2 (germline): LNHDA, SQIVND (reference sequence). CDR3 amino acids: CASRREEMSSTDTQYF. The CDR3 DNA reads TGTGCCAGTAGGCGAGAGGAGATGAGCAGCACAGATACGCAGTATTTT.

This clone came up once. The rearrangement joins TRBV28 to TRBJ2-7, with D possibly being TRBD2 (5 bases). This CDR3 is 15 amino acids long. The germline V and J ends were trimmed by 5 bases and 3 bases, with 17 bases remaining between them. Germline CDR1 and CDR2: MDHEN and SYDVKM. The CDR3 reads CASSMGRGLIYEQYF. CDR3 in DNA: TGTGCCAGCAGTATGGGCCGGGGTTTAATCTACGAGCAGTACTTC. Filled out from reference TRBV28 and TRBJ2-7, the complete variable domain reads DVKVTQSSRYLVKRTGEKVFLECVQDMDHENMFWYRQDPGLGLRLIYFSYDVKMKEKGDIPEGYSVSREKKERFSLILESASTNQTSMYLCASSMGRGLIYEQYFGPGTRLTVT.

V gene TRBV13 combines with J gene TRBJ2-5; 10 positions match TRBD2. The CDR3 runs to 15 residues. The V segment lost 4 bases and the J segment 3 bases; nucleotides outside the gene matches: 5. Germline V lookup: CDR1 PRHDT, CDR2 FYEKMQ (reference sequence). The CDR3 here is CASSSAGTSEETQYF. As DNA, the CDR3 is TGTGCCAGCAGCTCCGCCGGGACTAGCGAAGAGACCCAGTACTTC.

The chain carries TRBV11-3 and TRBJ2-7, with 8 bases lining up with TRBD1. The J segment lost 0 bases and the V segment lost 6 bases, leaving 10 bases of the junction unmatched. The CDR3 has 16 residues. CDR1 is SGHNT, CDR2 YENEEA, per germline. The CDR3 reads CASRPKTGTGSYEQYF. For the CDR3, the DNA is TGTGCCAGCAGACCCAAAACCGGGACAGGCTCCTACGAGCAGTACTTC.

The rearrangement joins TRBV7-8 to TRBJ2-3; TRBD1 matches at 10 bases. J lost 2 bases, V lost 3 bases, and 2 bases had no gene match. This CDR3 is 15 amino acids long. Germline V CDR1 and CDR2: SGHVS, FQNEAQ. The CDR3 sequence: CASSLGTGATDTQYF. The DNA for the CDR3 is TGTGCCAGCAGCTTGGGGACAGGGGCCACAGATACGCAGTATTTT.

This clone appeared a few times. The rearrangement joins TRBV16 to TRBJ1-1; possibly TRBD1 for D (6 bases). In germline, CDR1 is KGHSY, CDR2 FQNENV. V was trimmed by 5 bases and J by 7 bases, leaving 17 bases between them. The CDR3 contains 14 residues. CDR3 in amino acids: CASSAAGAIDEAFF. The DNA for the CDR3 is TGTGCCAGCAGCGCGGCAGGGGCAATCGATGAAGCTTTCTTT. The full variable domain, in which reference TRBV16 and TRBJ1-1 provide the parts outside the CDR3, is GEEVAQTPKHLVRGEGQKAKLYCAPIKGHSYVFWYQQVLKNEFKFLISFQNENVFDETGMPKERFSAKCLPNSPCSLEIQATKLEDSAVYFCASSAAGAIDEAFFGQGTRLTVV.